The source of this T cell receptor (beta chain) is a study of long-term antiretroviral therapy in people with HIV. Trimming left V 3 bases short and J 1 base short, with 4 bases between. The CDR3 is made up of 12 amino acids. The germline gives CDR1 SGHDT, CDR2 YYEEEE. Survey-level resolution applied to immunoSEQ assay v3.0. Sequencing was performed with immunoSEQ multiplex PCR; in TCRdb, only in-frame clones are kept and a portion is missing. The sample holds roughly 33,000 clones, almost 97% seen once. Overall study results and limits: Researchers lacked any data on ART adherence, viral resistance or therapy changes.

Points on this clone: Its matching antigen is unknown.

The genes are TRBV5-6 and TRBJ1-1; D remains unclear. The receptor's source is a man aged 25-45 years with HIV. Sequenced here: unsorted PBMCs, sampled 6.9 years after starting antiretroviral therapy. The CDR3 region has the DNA TGTGCCAGCAGCTACGGGAACACTGAAGCTTTCTTT. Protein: CASSYGNTEAFF.